One sample yielded the 21 T cell receptor beta chains listed below, sequenced in a study of T cell changes during pregnancy in multiple sclerosis. Repertoires were generated with immunoSEQ multiplex PCR, while TCRdb's copy carries only in-frame clones and drops some. The data hold under 95,000 clones, with about 93% observed a single time. The specimen was peripheral blood, collected in the second trimester of pregnancy. These receptors were taken from a female donor in good health, enrolled as a control in a pregnancy study.

The chain uses TRBV23-1 and TRBJ2-7; weak D call: TRBD2 (7 bases). TRBV23-1 carries the ORF label, with uncertain function. With 9 bases removed from V and 1 base from J, the gap between germline ends came to 22 bases. This CDR3 has 16 amino acids. CDR3 protein: CASLRLGGPTSYEQYF. The CDR3 DNA reads as TGCGCCAGTCTGCGACTGGGGGGGCCAACATCCTACGAGCAGTACTTC.

The chain combines TRBV7-6 with TRBJ1-1, with TRBD1 matching over 11 bases. This CDR3 region has 17 residues. The V gene end was trimmed by 1 base and the J gene end by 4 bases; junction bases not matched to a gene: 8. The V gene's germline CDR1 is SGHVS and CDR2 FNYEAQ. The CDR3 loop reads CASSLGGSGQGATEAFF. The CDR3 DNA reads TGTGCCAGCAGCTTAGGGGGCTCCGGACAGGGGGCCACTGAAGCTTTCTTT.

The rearrangement joins TRBV9 to TRBJ2-3; a weak D match, TRBD2 (9 bases). The CDR3 has 16 residues. CDR1 and CDR2 from the germline V gene are SGDLS and YYNGEE. V gave up 0 bases and J gave up 4 bases, with 15 bases separating them. The CDR3 loop is CASSVALAGQADTQYF. The DNA of the CDR3 is TGTGCCAGCAGCGTAGCGCTAGCGGGACAGGCAGATACGCAGTATTTT.

The CDR3 DNA is TGTGCCAGCAGCCGGGGACAGGGGGTATACGAGCAGTACTTC. This codes for CASSRGQGVYEQYF. The chain couples TRBV9 to TRBJ2-7, with TRBD1 matching over 11 bases. CDR1 is SGDLS, CDR2 YYNGEE, per germline. Trimming removed 4 bases from V and 4 bases from J; junction bases left unmatched: 4. The CDR3 loop spans 14 amino acids.

The rearrangement joins TRBV2 to TRBJ2-7, with 11 bases that match TRBD2. The CDR3 loop spans 13 amino acids. With 6 bases clipped from V and 3 bases from J, the junction kept 1 base outside the gene matches. In germline, CDR1 is SNHLY, CDR2 FYNNEI. CDR3 coding DNA: TGTGCCAGCAGGGGGACTAGCGGCTACGAGCAGTACTTC. Protein: CASRGTSGYEQYF.

This clone was counted between two and nine times. The CDR3 coding sequence is TGTGCCAGCTCATCGGGACTAGTATCCAATGAGCAGTTCTTC. This sequence encodes CASSSGLVSNEQFF. J is TRBJ2-1 and V is TRBV18; 8 bases line up with TRBD2. CDR1 and CDR2 (germline): KGHSH, LQKENI. The CDR3 is made up of 14 amino acids. V gave up 5 bases and J gave up 6 bases; unmatched junction bases: 6.

The genes are TRBV2 and TRBJ2-1; 7 bases are a match to TRBD1. With 3 bases clipped from V and 6 bases from J, the junction kept 5 bases outside the gene matches. This CDR3 is 14 amino acids long. Per the germline V gene, CDR1 is SNHLY and CDR2 is FYNNEI. CDR3 coding DNA: TGTGCCAGCAGTGAGTCGGGACAGAGCAATGAGCAGTTCTTC. As protein: CASSESGQSNEQFF.

This clone was observed a single time. The chain uses TRBV10-3 and TRBJ2-1, with 7 bases matching TRBD1. Looked up from germline, CDR1 is ENHRY and CDR2 is SYGVKD. The CDR3 is made up of 14 amino acids. The V and J ends lost 6 bases and 3 bases, in that order; junction bases with no gene match: 5. The CDR3 DNA is TGTGCCATCAGCTCCGGGACAGTCTACAATGAGCAGTTCTTC. Its translation is CAISSGTVYNEQFF.

The V and J genes are TRBV5-4 and TRBJ2-2; possibly TRBD1 for D (6 bases). V was cut by 2 bases and J by 4 bases, with 12 bases left in between. Germline V gene sequence: CDR1 SGHNT, CDR2 YYREEE (reference sequence). CDR3 length: 15 amino acids. The DNA for the CDR3 is TGTGCCAGCAGCTTCACAGGGTATATCACCGGGGAGCTGTTTTTT. Encoded protein: CASSFTGYITGELFF.

This CDR3 is CASSYSREGGYTF. CDR3 in DNA: TGTGCCAGCAGTTACTCCAGGGAAGGTGGCTACACCTTC. The rearrangement joins TRBV6-6 to TRBJ1-2, with D perhaps TRBD1 (5 bases). Germline lookup yields CDR1 MNHNY and CDR2 SVGAGI (reference sequence). This CDR3 is 13 amino acids long. V lost 0 bases and J lost 7, with 9 bases in between.

In nucleotides, the CDR3 is TGCGCCAGCAGCTTGGGACAGGGGAGAATATTAGAGACCCAGTACTTC. Amino acid sequence: CASSLGQGRILETQYF. The V and J genes are TRBV5-1 and TRBJ2-5, with 8 bases identical to TRBD1. The germline CDR1 and CDR2 sequences are SGHRS and YFSETQ. V lost 0 bases and J lost 4; bases outside the gene matches: 8. The CDR3 is 16 residues long.

The rearrangement joins TRBV28 to TRBJ2-4; D gene unclear. Germline CDR1 is MDHEN and CDR2 is SYDVKM. V was cut by 1 base and J by 0 bases, with 7 bases left in between. The CDR3 has 15 amino acids. The CDR3 DNA reads TGTGCCAGCAGTTTATTGAGGATAGCCAAAAACATTCAGTACTTC. It translates to CASSLLRIAKNIQYF.

CDR3 bases: TGTGCCAGCAGTGAACTGGGACTAGCTCTCCCCTACAATGAGCAGTTCTTC. Translating gives CASSELGLALPYNEQFF. V and J are TRBV2 and TRBJ2-1; TRBD2 matches 9 bases. The CDR3 covers 17 residues. Unmatched junction bases numbered 7, after V lost 2 bases and J lost 2 bases. The germline V gene encodes CDR1 SNHLY and CDR2 FYNNEI.

The CDR3 DNA sequence: TGTGCCAGCAGCGGGTTTGGAAGGGGCGTCGGGCAGTACTTC. Protein product: CASSGFGRGVGQYF. The rearrangement joins TRBV11-1 to TRBJ2-7, with D perhaps matching TRBD1 (5 bases). The CDR3 is 14 amino acids. Germline V gene sequence: CDR1 SGHAT, CDR2 FQDESV (reference sequence). The V gene lost 5 bases and the J gene lost 9 bases, with 20 bases spanning the gap.

V usage is TRBV28 and J usage is TRBJ1-3; D remains ambiguous. This CDR3 has 16 amino acids. Germline CDR1 reads MDHEN; CDR2 reads SYDVKM. Trimming stripped 2 bases from V and 0 bases from J, with 11 bases between. The CDR3 nucleotides are TGTGCCAGCAGTTTAGAACGGTTGATCTCTGGAAACACCATATATTTT. This encodes CASSLERLISGNTIYF.

The V and J genes are TRBV7-8 and TRBJ2-3; D possibly corresponds to TRBD1 (5 bases). The CDR3 spans 14 residues. The V end lost 2 bases, the J end lost 8 bases, and 14 bases lay between the germline ends. The V gene's germline CDR1 is SGHVS and CDR2 FQNEAQ. The CDR3 bases are TGTGCCAGCAGCTTAAGGGGTTCTCTGGCTACGCAGTATTTT. It yields the protein CASSLRGSLATQYF.

This rearrangement joins TRBV5-1 to TRBJ2-2; 12 nucleotides match TRBD2. This CDR3 spans 15 amino acids. V lost 4 bases to trimming and J lost 6 bases; unmatched junction nucleotides: 4. CDR1 and CDR2 (germline): SGHRS, YFSETQ. CDR3 sequence reads: CASSMASGRAGELFF. For the CDR3, the DNA is TGCGCCAGCAGCATGGCTAGCGGGAGGGCCGGGGAGCTGTTTTTT. The whole variable domain, filled in from reference TRBV5-1 and TRBJ2-2, reads KAGVTQTPRYLIKTRGQQVTLSCSPISGHRSVSWYQQTPGQGLQFLFEYFSETQRNKGNFPGRFSGRQFSNSRSEMNVSTLELGDSALYLCASSMASGRAGELFFGEGSRLTVL.

This rearrangement joins TRBV4-1 to TRBJ2-1, with a weak D call TRBD1 (6 bases). CDR1 is MGHRA and CDR2 is YSYEKL in the germline V gene. The germline V and J ends were trimmed by 1 base and 4 bases, with 11 bases remaining between them. The CDR3 runs 15 residues. The CDR3 reads CASSQAPRGYNEQFF. CDR3 nucleotides: TGCGCCAGCAGCCAAGCCCCCAGGGGATACAATGAGCAGTTCTTC.

This clone has only one observation. J is TRBJ1-2 and V is TRBV19, with 7 bases that match TRBD1. Germline V CDR1 and CDR2: LNHDA, SQIVND (reference sequence). With 5 bases clipped from V and 5 bases from J, the junction kept 14 bases outside the gene matches. The CDR3 covers 16 residues. The CDR3 loop reads CASSLGTDYRVYGYTF. DNA for the CDR3: TGTGCCAGTAGTCTTGGGACAGACTACAGAGTATATGGCTACACCTTC.

V gene TRBV5-1 combines with J gene TRBJ2-1; 10 positions agree with TRBD1. The CDR3 length is 15 residues. Germline V gives CDR1 SGHRS, CDR2 YFSETQ. Germline trimming cut 7 bases from V and 8 bases from J; bases unmatched to any gene: 12. CDR3 protein: CASLVGQGTGDEQFF. The CDR3 bases are TGCGCCAGCCTCGTGGGACAGGGGACAGGAGATGAGCAGTTCTTC.

The chain recombines TRBV6-4 with TRBJ1-5; TRBD1 matches at 9 bases. CDR1 and CDR2 (germline): MRHNA, SNTAGT. The CDR3 consists of 14 residues. The J segment lost 6 bases and the V segment lost 5 bases, leaving 5 bases of the junction unmatched. The CDR3 spells CASSYTGGSQPQHF. The CDR3, as DNA: TGTGCCAGCAGTTATACAGGGGGCTCTCAGCCCCAGCATTTT.